The rows below give T cell receptor beta chains drawn from one sample of a study of OX40 agonist ivuxolimab in advanced cancers. Here immunoSEQ multiplex PCR was the method, and the copy in TCRdb shows in-frame clones only, minus some. The data hold about 10,000 clones, with about four fifths observed a single time. The source was CD4+ or CD8+ T cells sorted from blood, collected in a trial of the OX40 agonist ivuxolimab. The source is an adult with an advanced solid tumor such as melanoma, head and neck, liver or kidney cancer. Both conserved end residues are part of each CDR3. A D gene is named only where the DNA matches it firmly. Clone size is shown for a subset of rows, as once, few, many or a class of expanded clone.

DNA: TGTGCCAGCAGCGTAGCCCGGGGGGGCACAGATACGCAGTATTTT
CDR3: CASSVARGGTDTQYF
V: TRBV9
size: .
D: TRBD2
J: TRBJ2-3

DNA: TGTGCCAGCAGCTCGGGACTATCGACCTACGAGCAGTACTTC
CDR3: CASSSGLSTYEQYF
V: TRBV5-8
size: .
D: TRBD2
J: TRBJ2-7

DNA: TGTGCCAGCCCCTCCCGGTTACAAAACTATGGCTACACCTTC
CDR3: CASPSRLQNYGYTF
V: TRBV7-4
size: .
D: .
J: TRBJ1-2

DNA: TGTGCCAGCAGCCTCGGGGGGGCTTATCTGTTGACTGAAGCTTTCTTT
CDR3: CASSLGGAYLLTEAFF
V: TRBV27
size: .
D: .
J: TRBJ1-1

DNA: TGTGCCAGCAGTTTACAGGGAATCTATGGCTACACCTTC
CDR3: CASSLQGIYGYTF
V: TRBV27
size: .
D: .
J: TRBJ1-2

DNA: TGTGCCAGCAGTTCGGGACTAGCGGCCTACAATGAGCAGTTCTTC
CDR3: CASSSGLAAYNEQFF
V: TRBV27
size: .
D: TRBD2
J: TRBJ2-1

DNA: TGCGCCAGCAGCCTCGACAGGGACGCATATGGCTACACCTTC
CDR3: CASSLDRDAYGYTF
V: TRBV5-1
size: .
D: TRBD1
J: TRBJ1-2

DNA: TGCAGCGTTGAAGGGGGGTGGACAGATACGCAGTATTTT
CDR3: CSVEGGWTDTQYF
V: TRBV29-1
size: .
D: .
J: TRBJ2-3

DNA: TGTGCCAGCTCCCCAGAGCCCGGGGGCTACCTCTACGAGCAGTACTTC
CDR3: CASSPEPGGYLYEQYF
V: TRBV18
size: medium-sized
D: .
J: TRBJ2-7

DNA: TGTGCCAGCAGTGAAGGTGTCGGGACTGGCAATCAGCCCCAGCATTTT
CDR3: CASSEGVGTGNQPQHF
V: TRBV6-1
size: .
D: .
J: TRBJ1-5

DNA: TGTGCCAGCAGAGTTGGGACTAGCGACCCCCCCAAGACCCAGTACTTC
CDR3: CASRVGTSDPPKTQYF
V: TRBV7-8
size: .
D: TRBD2
J: TRBJ2-5

DNA: TGTGCCAGTAGTATCGGGAGAAGGGGGGACTATGGCTACACCTTC
CDR3: CASSIGRRGDYGYTF
V: TRBV19
size: .
D: .
J: TRBJ1-2

DNA: TGTGCCAGTAGTAACGGGATAAACATTCAGTACTTC
CDR3: CASSNGINIQYF
V: TRBV19
size: .
D: .
J: TRBJ2-4

DNA: TGCGCCAGCAGCCAGACCGACTGGGGGGCGGATGAAAAACTGTTTTTT
CDR3: CASSQTDWGADEKLFF
V: TRBV4-3
size: medium-sized
D: .
J: TRBJ1-4

DNA: TGTGCCAGCAGTCCGGACCCTAGTTTCACGAATGAGCAGTTCTTC
CDR3: CASSPDPSFTNEQFF
V: TRBV5-4
size: .
D: .
J: TRBJ2-1

DNA: TGTGCCAGCAGGTCATCCTACGAGCAGTACTTC
CDR3: CASRSSYEQYF
V: TRBV11-1
size: .
D: .
J: TRBJ2-7

DNA: TGCAGCGGATCCGGGACAGGGAATCCCTTTATGAACACTGAAGCTTTCTTT
CDR3: CSGSGTGNPFMNTEAFF
V: TRBV29-1
size: .
D: TRBD1
J: TRBJ1-1

DNA: TGCAGCGTTACAGGTGCGGGCACAGATACGCAGTATTTT
CDR3: CSVTGAGTDTQYF
V: TRBV29-1
size: .
D: .
J: TRBJ2-3

DNA: TGTGCCAGCAGCCACGGGACCGCTGGTGGGTACAATGAGCAGTTCTTC
CDR3: CASSHGTAGGYNEQFF
V: TRBV4-2
size: .
D: .
J: TRBJ2-1

DNA: TGTGCCAGTAGTCTACGGACTAGTTTAGACGAGCAGTTCTTC
CDR3: CASSLRTSLDEQFF
V: TRBV19
size: .
D: TRBD2
J: TRBJ2-1

DNA: TGTGCCAGCAGCCCCAAAGAAGAGACCCAGTACTTC
CDR3: CASSPKEETQYF
V: TRBV13
size: .
D: .
J: TRBJ2-5

DNA: TGTGCCAGCAGCTTAGCGACAGGCCAGAGCTACGAGCAGTACTTC
CDR3: CASSLATGQSYEQYF
V: TRBV7-9
size: once
D: .
J: TRBJ2-7

DNA: TGTGCCAGCAGACCTCTCCAGGGAGGCGATGAAGCTTTCTTT
CDR3: CASRPLQGGDEAFF
V: TRBV7-9
size: .
D: .
J: TRBJ1-1

DNA: TGTGCCATCACTCCCGGGACAGGGGTATCTGGAAACACCATATATTTT
CDR3: CAITPGTGVSGNTIYF
V: TRBV10-3
size: .
D: TRBD1
J: TRBJ1-3

DNA: TGTGCCAGCAGCCATACTCTGGATAGGAACAATGAGCAGTTCTTC
CDR3: CASSHTLDRNNEQFF
V: TRBV11-3
size: .
D: .
J: TRBJ2-1

DNA: TGCGCCAGCAGCCAACCCTGGGGGCAGGGGGCCGGGGAGCTGTTTTTT
CDR3: CASSQPWGQGAGELFF
V: TRBV4-3
size: .
D: TRBD1
J: TRBJ2-2

DNA: TGTGCCAGTAAGGGGGACGACAGGGAAAGAGGGCAGCCCCAGCATTTT
CDR3: CASKGDDRERGQPQHF
V: TRBV19
size: .
D: TRBD1
J: TRBJ1-5

DNA: TGCGCCAGCAGTTTGACCTCCTACGAGCAGTACTTC
CDR3: CASSLTSYEQYF
V: TRBV5-1
size: .
D: .
J: TRBJ2-7

DNA: TGTGCCAGCAGCTCGAGGGAATACTATGGCTACACCTTC
CDR3: CASSSREYYGYTF
V: TRBV9
size: .
D: .
J: TRBJ1-2

DNA: TGTGCCATCAGTGAGCTAAAGACAGAAGACTTAACCTACGAGCAGTACTTC
CDR3: CAISELKTEDLTYEQYF
V: TRBV10-3
size: .
D: .
J: TRBJ2-7

DNA: TGTGCCAGCAGCCCTACTAGCGGGAGTAAGAGCTCCTACAATGAGCAGTTCTTC
CDR3: CASSPTSGSKSSYNEQFF
V: TRBV7-9
size: .
D: TRBD2
J: TRBJ2-1

DNA: TGTGCCAGCAGCTTAGACGAAGCGGGGGTGGGCACAGATACGCAGTATTTT
CDR3: CASSLDEAGVGTDTQYF
V: TRBV7-6
size: .
D: TRBD2
J: TRBJ2-3

DNA: TGTGCCAGCAGGGGGCGGGGGGACTACAATGAGCAGTTCTTC
CDR3: CASRGRGDYNEQFF
V: TRBV6-5
size: .
D: TRBD2
J: TRBJ2-1

DNA: TGTGCCAGCAGCTATTACGGACTAGCGGTTAGTTCCTACGAGCAGTACTTC
CDR3: CASSYYGLAVSSYEQYF
V: TRBV7-9
size: once
D: TRBD2
J: TRBJ2-7

DNA: TGTGCCAGCAGCTTAGCAGGGGGAGAACTGGTAGGCTACACCTTC
CDR3: CASSLAGGELVGYTF
V: TRBV7-9
size: .
D: .
J: TRBJ1-2

DNA: TGTGCCAGCAGCCAAGCAGGGGTGACTAGTGAAAAACTGTTTTTT
CDR3: CASSQAGVTSEKLFF
V: TRBV7-3
size: few
D: .
J: TRBJ1-4

DNA: TGTGCCAGCAGTCAAGGGACAGGAGTAATCTGGCCCCAGCATTTT
CDR3: CASSQGTGVIWPQHF
V: TRBV28
size: many
D: TRBD1
J: TRBJ1-5

DNA: TGCGCCAGCAGCCAAGTCCCATCAGGGGGCTACGAGCAGTACTTC
CDR3: CASSQVPSGGYEQYF
V: TRBV4-1
size: .
D: TRBD1
J: TRBJ2-7

DNA: TGTGCCAGCAGCCCCGGACTAGCGGGGACCGGCTCCTACGAGCAGTACTTC
CDR3: CASSPGLAGTGSYEQYF
V: TRBV28
size: .
D: TRBD2
J: TRBJ2-7

DNA: TGTGCCACCGTTAGAGTAGGAGAGCGCACTGAAGCTTTCTTT
CDR3: CATVRVGERTEAFF
V: TRBV6-5
size: .
D: .
J: TRBJ1-1

DNA: TGTGCCAGCAGCCCCCGCCCCCTCCTCTCCTACGAGCAGTACTTC
CDR3: CASSPRPLLSYEQYF
V: TRBV7-2
size: .
D: .
J: TRBJ2-7

DNA: TGTGCCAGCAGCGAGAACTATGGCTACACCTTC
CDR3: CASSENYGYTF
V: TRBV11-2
size: few
D: .
J: TRBJ1-2

DNA: TGTGCCAGCAGTGAAGCGCTTAGCGGGCCTTTCTCCTACGAGCAGTACTTC
CDR3: CASSEALSGPFSYEQYF
V: TRBV6-1
size: .
D: TRBD2
J: TRBJ2-7

DNA: TGCAGTGGGGACAAAGAATATTCTGGGGCCAACGTCCTGACTTTC
CDR3: CSGDKEYSGANVLTF
V: TRBV29-1
size: medium-sized
D: .
J: TRBJ2-6